Reported below is one T cell receptor beta chain. This receptor's antigen is unknown. No quality values exist for individual bases; no much larger clone is one base distant. The CDR3 covers 15 residues, taking in both the cysteine and the phenylalanine. The kept DNA is CDR3 alone, 45 bases in frame from the first base. V loses 5 bases, J loses 2 bases, and the germline ends lie 14 bases apart. CDR1 and CDR2, looked up from the germline V gene, are SGHAT and FQNNGV. Sequencing was carried out with an Illumina HiSeq 1500. In-frame beta chains were kept once TCRdb had trimmed the public reads at Q25 with fastp and called clones with MiXCR. For every CDR3 protein sequence, its rows merge into one entry that carries the most common genes and DNA. The sample profile shows about 740,000 distinct CDR3 sequences; 35% of them were found once. 2.5% to 3.5% of the sample lies in the top ten. This sample was included in a study of T cell repertoires in cytomegalovirus infection (dated 2019 in TCRdb). Study-wide context: Because public TCR beta signatures pointed to carriage of CMV infection together with the matching HLA type, the HLA type of each donor mattered for the analysis. The full study reports these points: The ex vivo response was dominated by HLA-C-restricted CMV-specific TCR beta clonotypes, which also provided the single most frequent clonotype in two of eight donors. Cumulative frequency of public TCR beta family members discriminated carriers of CMV infection plus the relevant HLA type in this cohort and an independent 352-donor cohort.

This clonotype was sampled from a human donor in good health (CMV status not recorded). Some clones in this sample may be carry-over from other donors' samples. The chain uses TRBV11-2 and TRBJ2-3, with the D call perhaps TRBD1 or TRBD2, as 6 bases match in each case. Material: PBMCs. The CDR3 region has the sequence CASSPTRGVTDTQYF. In nucleotides, the sequence is TGTGCCAGCAGCCCGACTAGGGGGGTCACAGATACGCAGTATTTT.